This T cell receptor (beta chain) was identified in a study of blood T cells in healthy people across ages. Study-level background: Every two T cells gave about one barcoded beta molecule via template switching.

Overall study findings and caveats: Observed TCR beta diversity per million T cells went down as age went up. This fall followed a roughly linear course with age.

This clonotype was counted a few times. Its antigen remains unidentified. Germline assignment: CDR1 MDHEN and CDR2 SYDVKM. The V end lost 5 bases, the J end lost 11 bases, and 24 bases lay between the germline ends. This CDR3 spans 15 amino acids. A second PCR, run for about 7 to 11 cycles, used a sample-barcoded 5' primer plus a J-beta primer mix. Template switching added a 12-random-nucleotide identifier to every cDNA molecule. TCRdb independently ran MiXCR on the 5' RACE reads; one entry per CDR3 protein. The sample has approximately 770,000 distinct CDR3 sequences, more than 45% seen once. The sample was blood. The clonotype originates from a young man in good health. The chain carries TRBV28 and TRBJ2-5; the D gene could be TRBD1 or TRBD2 (6 bases each). In nucleotides, the CDR3 is TGTGCCAGCAGTGGGGGGCAGCGCCCATACAATGAGCAGTACTTC. Its translation is CASSGGQRPYNEQYF.